These 11 T cell receptor beta chains were all obtained from the same sample, sequenced in a study of neurological immune-mediated disorders. TCRdb redid the calling of the 5' RACE reads with MiXCR, one entry per CDR3 protein. Here the sample spans approximately 89,000 distinct CDR3 sequences, 13% being singletons. Indicated time point: longitudinal time-point 2. Sequenced material: PBMCs. The receptors shown here come from a female donor with HTLV-1-associated myelopathy (HAM/TSP).

This clonotype was recorded at least ten times. The chain couples TRBV6-2 or TRBV6-3 to TRBJ2-3; D gene unclear. The V end lost 7 bases, the J end lost 6 bases, and 8 bases lay between the germline ends. CDR3 length: 11 amino acids. Germline V gene data show CDR1 as MNHEY and CDR2 as SVGEGT. Here the CDR3 reads CASTGWDTQYF. The DNA of the CDR3 is TGTGCCAGCACCGGCTGGGATACGCAGTATTTT.

This clonotype was recorded at least ten times. This chain joins TRBV10-3 and TRBJ2-3, with D perhaps matching TRBD2 (5 bases). Germline loops: CDR1 ENHRY, CDR2 SYGVKD. The CDR3 has 13 amino acids. The V end lost 2 bases, the J end lost 7 bases, and 10 bases lay between the germline ends. The CDR3 region has the DNA TGTGCCATCAGTGAGAGGTCGGGGTATACGCAGTATTTT. The encoded protein is CAISERSGYTQYF.

In this sample, this clonotype turned up many times. This chain connects TRBV6-6 to TRBJ2-3; D gene ambiguous. Germline V CDR1 and CDR2: MNHNY, SVGAGI (reference sequence). Trimming took 6 bases from V and 0 from J, leaving 10 bases between them. The CDR3 contains 14 residues. DNA of the CDR3: TGTGCCAGCAGGGACGCCTCTAGCACAGATACGCAGTATTTT. Protein sequence: CASRDASSTDTQYF.

This clonotype was found many times. The J gene is TRBJ1-6, the V gene TRBV20-1; D uncertain. The CDR3 is 13 amino acids. Germline-derived CDR1 and CDR2 are DFQATT and SNEGSKA (reference sequence). V lost 3 bases and J 8 bases, leaving 11 bases between the germline ends. The CDR3 here is CSASSSPHSPLHF. DNA for the CDR3: TGCAGTGCTAGTAGTAGCCCCCATTCACCCCTCCACTTT.

This clonotype has a count of ten or more. One end of the junction does not line up with germline, which may come from a read error. V gene TRBV15 combines with J gene TRBJ2-5; D gene unclear. CDR1 is LNHNV, CDR2 YYDKDF, per germline (reference sequence). The CDR3 consists of 14 residues. In DNA form, the CDR3 reads TGTGCTACCAGCAGAGAGTACACAGAAGAGACCCAGTACTTC. Encoded protein: CATSREYTEETQYF.

This clonotype was seen at least ten times. The chain couples TRBV7-9 to TRBJ2-1; D gene unclear. From germline, CDR1 is SEHNR and CDR2 FQNEAQ (reference sequence). The CDR3 contains 13 residues. The V and J ends lost 7 bases and 4 bases respectively, with 11 bases between them. CDR3 protein: CASNPDRYNEQFF. The CDR3 DNA sequence: TGTGCCAGCAATCCCGATCGGTACAATGAGCAGTTCTTC. The full variable domain, its missing parts supplied by reference TRBV7-9 and TRBJ2-1, is DTGVSQNPRHKITKRGQNVTFRCDPISEHNRLYWYRQTLGQGPEFLTYFQNEAQLEKSRLLSDRFSAERPKGSFSTLEIQRTEQGDSAMYLCASNPDRYNEQFFGPGTRLTVL.

This clonotype came up many times. This chain links TRBV4-1 with TRBJ1-5; D is perhaps TRBD1 (5 bases). V lost 1 base, J lost 8 bases, and 18 bases lay in between. Germline V gene lookup returns CDR1 MGHRA and CDR2 YSYEKL. This CDR3 spans 16 amino acids. CDR3 nucleotide sequence: TGCGCCAGCAGCCAAGGTCTTAGACAGCCTCGAGAGCCCCAGCATTTT. Protein sequence: CASSQGLRQPREPQHF.

The rearrangement links TRBV12-3 or TRBV12-4 to TRBJ2-3, with 9 positions matching TRBD1. The CDR3 has 15 amino acids. The ends lost 3 bases at V and 6 bases at J; junction bases unmatched: 7. DNA for the CDR3: TGTGCCAGCAGTTTTGGGACAGGGACTGGGGATACGCAGTATTTT. Amino acids: CASSFGTGTGDTQYF.

There are many counts of this clonotype. In DNA, the CDR3 is TGCGCCAGCAGCACGCGATCTCCTGACGGGACTACACCCCTCCACTTT. Residues: CASSTRSPDGTTPLHF. The chain carries TRBV5-1 and TRBJ1-6; perhaps TRBD1 as D (5 bases). The CDR3 contains 16 residues. The V and J ends lost 4 bases and 11 bases respectively, with 22 bases between them. Germline lookup yields CDR1 SGHRS and CDR2 YFSETQ.

The gene calls are TRBV7-9 and TRBJ2-1; no clear D. The CDR3 sequence is 13 residues long. V was trimmed by 1 base and J by 6 bases, leaving 7 bases between them. Germline loops: CDR1 SEHNR, CDR2 FQNEAQ (reference sequence). CDR3 nucleotides: TGTGCCAGCAGCTTAGGGAACGGCAATGAGCAGTTCTTC. Its translation is CASSLGNGNEQFF.

The sample holds many counts of this clonotype. V usage is TRBV6-5 and J usage is TRBJ2-5; D is undetermined. Trimming cost V 4 bases and J 2 bases, with 8 bases left between them. In germline, CDR1 is MNHEY, CDR2 SVGAGI. The CDR3 spans 13 residues. The CDR3 DNA sequence: TGTGCCAGCAGTTCTCCAATACAAGAGACCCAGTACTTC. It codes for CASSSPIQETQYF.